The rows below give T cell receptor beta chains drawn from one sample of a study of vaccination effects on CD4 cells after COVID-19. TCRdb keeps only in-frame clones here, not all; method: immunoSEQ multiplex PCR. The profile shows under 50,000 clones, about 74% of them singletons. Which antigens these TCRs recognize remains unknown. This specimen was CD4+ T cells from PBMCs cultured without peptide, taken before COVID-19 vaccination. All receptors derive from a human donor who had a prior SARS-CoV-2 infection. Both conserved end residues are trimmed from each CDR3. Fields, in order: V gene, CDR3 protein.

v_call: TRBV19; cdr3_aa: ASTRSGGRLTDTQY
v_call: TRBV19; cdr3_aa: ASSMGQGGYNEQF
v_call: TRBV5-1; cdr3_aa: ASWQSGGAADTQY
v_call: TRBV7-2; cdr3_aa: ASSLSSRHEDEKLF
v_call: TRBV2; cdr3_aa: ASRQETGERYEQY
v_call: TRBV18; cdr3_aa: ASSPRGQLAKNIQY
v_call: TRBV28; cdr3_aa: ASSWLAGGNTGELF
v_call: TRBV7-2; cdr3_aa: ASSPLSSGPQETQY
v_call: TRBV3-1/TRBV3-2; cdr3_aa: ASSQNRGENSPLH
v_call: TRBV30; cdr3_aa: AWSHRENQPQH
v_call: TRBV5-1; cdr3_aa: ASSLNPGPTEAF
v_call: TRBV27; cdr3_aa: ASSSGRGFTEAF
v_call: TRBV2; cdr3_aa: ASGDYNEQF
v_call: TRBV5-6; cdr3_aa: ASSSRQGIQGFGYT
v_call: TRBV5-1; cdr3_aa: ASSPRGLAGADTQY
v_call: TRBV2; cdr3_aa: ASKRLSGTVTDTQY
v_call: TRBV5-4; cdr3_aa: ASSLGLAGGTKNIQY
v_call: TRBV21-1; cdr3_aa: ARNQEYNEQF
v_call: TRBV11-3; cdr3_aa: ASSSRWGAGRGGTYEQY
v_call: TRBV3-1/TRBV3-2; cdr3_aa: ASSRNAPEQF
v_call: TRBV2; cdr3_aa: ASKGRPLYGYT
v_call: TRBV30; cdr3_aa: AWSERGNSYNSPLH